The 14 T cell receptor beta chains below were found in one sample sequenced in a study of PD-1 blockade in mismatch repair-deficient tumors (dated by TCRdb to the late 2010s). To prepare the library, the immunoSEQ multiplex PCR assay was applied. TCRdb carries this immuneACCESS record with in-frame sequences only. Its versions omit some clonotypes, under half of them owing to an unresolved V gene in the studies checked, with the rest unexplained. Present in this sample are some 120,000 clones, 86% of which were seen just once. The ten largest clonotypes hold approximately 12% of the sample. Source: peripheral blood, taken 44 weeks after starting pembrolizumab. The receptors originated from an adult with mismatch repair-deficient cancer.

The chain joins TRBV5-6 to TRBJ2-7; TRBD2 matches 9 bases. The CDR3 runs to 16 residues. V gave up 1 base and J gave up 5 bases; unmatched junction bases: 10. CDR1 and CDR2 (germline): SGHDT, YYEEEE. CDR3 sequence (DNA): TGTGCCAGCAGCTTGACTTATAGCGGGAGATTCGACGAGCAGTACTTC. This codes for CASSLTYSGRFDEQYF.

DNA of the CDR3: TGCGCCAGCAGCCAAGAACTACCCACAGATACGCAGTATTTT. Translating it yields CASSQELPTDTQYF. The genes are TRBV4-1 and TRBJ2-3; unclear D gene. Germline-derived CDR1 and CDR2 are MGHRA and YSYEKL. Trimming took off 0 bases at V and 2 bases at J, with 6 bases between the two ends. CDR3 length: 14 residues.

The V and J genes are TRBV6-5 and TRBJ2-7; D uncertain. This CDR3 has 13 residues. Germline V gene data show CDR1 as MNHEY and CDR2 as SVGAGI. The V end lost 0 bases, the J end lost 0 bases, and 3 bases lay between the germline ends. CDR3 region: CASSYSPSYEQYF. As DNA, the CDR3 is TGTGCCAGCAGTTACTCTCCCTCCTACGAGCAGTACTTC.

The chain recombines TRBV2 with TRBJ2-3; TRBD1 matches at 7 bases. After removal of 5 bases from V and 2 bases from J, the junction contained 10 bases not matched to a gene. From germline, CDR1 is SNHLY and CDR2 FYNNEI. The CDR3 is 16 residues long. CDR3 in DNA: TGTGCCAGCAGTACTCTAGGGGGCATAAACACAGATACGCAGTATTTT. Translated: CASSTLGGINTDTQYF.

This chain joins TRBV9 and TRBJ1-1, with D perhaps matching TRBD1 (6 bases). The germline CDR1 and CDR2 sequences are SGDLS and YYNGEE. The CDR3 contains 14 residues. Trimming left V 3 bases short and J 3 bases short, with 12 bases between. CDR3 sequence reads: CASSAVGADTEAFF. The CDR3 DNA sequence: TGTGCCAGCAGCGCCGTGGGGGCAGACACTGAAGCTTTCTTT.

The rearrangement uses TRBV9 and TRBJ2-3; no reliable D call. The V gene lost 3 bases and the J gene lost 2 bases, with 7 bases spanning the gap. The CDR3 is 13 residues long. Germline CDR1 is SGDLS and CDR2 is YYNGEE. The DNA of the CDR3 is TGTGCCAGCAGCGGCAGGTTCACAGATACGCAGTATTTT. Translated, it gives CASSGRFTDTQYF.

This clone was picked up a small number of times. V is TRBV19 and J is TRBJ2-7, with 7 bases that match TRBD1. Germline V gene sequence: CDR1 LNHDA, CDR2 SQIVND (reference sequence). With 3 bases clipped from V and 3 bases from J, the junction kept 11 bases outside the gene matches. The CDR3 consists of 16 residues. The CDR3 nucleotides read TGTGCCAGTAGTATTCTCACAGGGGCCGAGATCTACGAGCAGTACTTC. Translating it yields CASSILTGAEIYEQYF.

The rearrangement links TRBV30 to TRBJ1-1; D is uncertain. The CDR3 runs to 12 residues. Germline-derived CDR1 and CDR2 are GTSNPN and SVGIG (reference sequence). Trimming took off 1 base at V and 10 bases at J, with 13 bases between the two ends. CDR3 nucleotide sequence: TGTGCCTGGAGTGACCTGAGTTCGGGAGCTTTCTTT. It is translated as CAWSDLSSGAFF.

J is TRBJ1-1 and V is TRBV6-5; D uncertain. The V end was cut by 4 bases, the J end by 4 bases, with 13 bases between. Per germline, CDR1 MNHEY and CDR2 SVGAGI. The CDR3 is 14 residues long. The CDR3 sequence: CASSSRTVRTEAFF. The CDR3 DNA reads as TGTGCCAGCAGTTCCCGGACTGTTCGCACTGAAGCTTTCTTT.

This sequence joins TRBV30 and TRBJ2-3, with no clear D. Deletions cut 4 bases from V and 2 bases from J, with 16 bases between. This CDR3 comprises 15 residues. CDR1 is GTSNPN, CDR2 SVGIG, per germline (reference sequence). The CDR3 loop is CAWNLGREVTDTQYF. Here the CDR3 DNA reads TGTGCCTGGAATTTAGGCAGAGAAGTCACAGATACGCAGTATTTT.

The genes are TRBV30 and TRBJ2-5, with 9 bases fitting TRBD1. The V segment lost 0 bases and the J segment 7 bases; nucleotides outside the gene matches: 9. This CDR3 is built from 15 residues. The germline CDR1 and CDR2 sequences are GTSNPN and SVGIG (reference sequence). CDR3 nucleotide sequence: TGTGCCTGGAGTGTACTAACAGGGGGCGAAGGGACCCAGTACTTC. Translating it yields CAWSVLTGGEGTQYF.

This clone was seen only once. For the CDR3, the DNA is TGCGCCAGCAGCTTGGACCAGGGGGCCTACAATGAGCAGTTCTTC. This codes for CASSLDQGAYNEQFF. This chain uses TRBV5-1 with TRBJ2-1, with 7 bases matching TRBD1. This CDR3 has 15 residues. Germline values: CDR1 SGHRS, CDR2 YFSETQ. The trim removed 0 bases at V and 2 bases at J, leaving 2 bases unmatched.

The chain links TRBV7-2 to TRBJ2-7; D ambiguous. In germline, CDR1 is SGHTA, CDR2 FQGNSA. The CDR3 consists of 11 residues. V lost 2 bases to trimming and J lost 4 bases, with 3 bases between them. The DNA for the CDR3 is TGTGCCAGCAGCTTACAATACGAGCAGTACTTC. As protein: CASSLQYEQYF.

V gene TRBV6-1 combines with J gene TRBJ1-5; D gene uncertain. This CDR3 has 15 amino acids. Germline V lookup: CDR1 MNHNS, CDR2 SASEGT. V lost 0 bases and J lost 3, with 9 bases in between. The CDR3 sequence is CASSEARTNNQPQHF. The CDR3 DNA sequence: TGTGCCAGCAGTGAAGCGCGGACCAACAATCAGCCCCAGCATTTT.